This T cell receptor beta chain emerged from a study of beta chain features in type 1 diabetes. Study results and limitations: A moderate, significant TCRB CDR3 shortening appeared in type 1 diabetes across four CD4+ subsets. In comparison with healthy donors, patients had naive, central memory and Treg TCRB repertoires that appeared more similar.

V trimming: 2 bases; J trimming: 6 bases; junction bases outside the gene matches: 3. This CDR3 has 13 residues. The germline gives CDR1 SGHRS, CDR2 YFSETQ. Blood was collected once per donor into heparin, averaging approximately 0.11 L. Regarding this clone: The antigen is undetermined. This sample includes further DNA sequences coding for the same CDR3.

Expressed TCRB transcripts got sequenced, as all isolated RNA was reverse transcribed. Libraries were prepared by immunoSEQ multiplex PCR; TCRdb keeps only in-frame clonotypes and omits some of them. The sample has about 390,000 clones, 8% to 10% seen once. This chain connects TRBV5-1 to TRBJ2-3; 7 bases match TRBD1. The sequenced sample consisted of central memory CD4+ T cells from blood. The clonotype originates from a man aged 25-45 years with type 1 diabetes. For the CDR3, the DNA is TGCGCCAGCAGCTTCCGACAGGGTGATACGCAGTATTTT. Translating it yields CASSFRQGDTQYF.